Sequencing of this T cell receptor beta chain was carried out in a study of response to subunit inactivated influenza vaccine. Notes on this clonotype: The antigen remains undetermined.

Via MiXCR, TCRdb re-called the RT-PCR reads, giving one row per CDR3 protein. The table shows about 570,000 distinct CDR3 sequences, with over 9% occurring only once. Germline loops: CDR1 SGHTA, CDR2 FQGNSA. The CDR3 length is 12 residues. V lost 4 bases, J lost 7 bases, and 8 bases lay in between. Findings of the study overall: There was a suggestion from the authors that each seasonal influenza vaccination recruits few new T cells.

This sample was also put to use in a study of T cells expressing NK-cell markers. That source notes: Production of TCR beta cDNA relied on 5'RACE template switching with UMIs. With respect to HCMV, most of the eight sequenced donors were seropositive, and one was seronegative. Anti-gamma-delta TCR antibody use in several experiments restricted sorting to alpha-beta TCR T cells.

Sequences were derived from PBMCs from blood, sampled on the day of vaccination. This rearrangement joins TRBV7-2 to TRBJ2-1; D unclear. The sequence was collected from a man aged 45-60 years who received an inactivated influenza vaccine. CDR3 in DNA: TGTGCCAGCAGCTATCCCCCGAATGAGCAGTTCTTC. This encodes CASSYPPNEQFF.